Included here is one T cell receptor (beta chain) sequence, with context. Method: immunoSEQ multiplex PCR; TCRdb's copy keeps in-frame clones and lacks some. The profile shows a few hundred thousand clones, roughly 82% of them singletons. These data originate in a study of blood T cell repertoires in COVID-19. Germline lookup yields CDR1 SGHDT and CDR2 YYEEEE. J lost 9 bases, V lost 3 bases, and 3 bases had no gene match. CDR3 length: 12 residues. Sequencing was carried out using peripheral blood. The chain recombines TRBV5-6 with TRBJ2-1, with 7 bases identical to TRBD1. This clonotype originated in a woman aged 40 to 49 who had recovered from COVID-19. CDR3 nucleotides: TGTGCCAGCAGCTCTTACAGGGGTGAGCAGTTCTTC. Its protein product is CASSSYRGEQFF.